This is a list of T cell receptor beta chains from one sample in a study of blood T cell repertoires in COVID-19. Some clones are missing from TCRdb's copy, which holds only in-frame ones; the method was immunoSEQ multiplex PCR. Of 50,000 to 60,000 clones listed, approximately 85% are singletons. The specimen was peripheral blood. These receptors all come from a human donor in a cohort sampled during active COVID-19. The CDR3 runs from the conserved cysteine through the conserved F or W. A D gene is named only where the DNA matches it firmly. Rows may omit the clone size; those that give it use once, few, many or a size class.

j_gene | abundance | d_gene | v_gene | CDR3aa
TRBJ2-3 | few | . | TRBV15 | CATSRDLTSDTQYF
TRBJ2-7 | . | . | TRBV5-4 | CASSLSGSQDEQYF
TRBJ2-5 | . | TRBD2 | TRBV2 | CASSDRSGRLETQYF
TRBJ2-7 | . | TRBD2 | TRBV7-2 | CASSLGDGTSSGNF
TRBJ1-2 | . | TRBD1 | TRBV5-1 | CASSSQGADGYTF
TRBJ1-2 | . | . | TRBV3-1/TRBV3-2 | CASRWTEDGYTF
TRBJ1-2 | . | . | TRBV4-3 | CASSSDSRAGDYGYTF
TRBJ2-1 | . | . | TRBV10-3 | CAISESRNEQFF
TRBJ1-3 | . | TRBD1 | TRBV9 | CASSVTGDLGNTIYF
TRBJ2-3 | . | . | TRBV10-3 | CAISIADPSTDTQYF
TRBJ2-1 | . | . | TRBV6-6 | CASSHEWGHLGQAYNEQFF
TRBJ2-2 | . | . | TRBV4-3 | CASSQDPTGELFF
TRBJ2-5 | once | . | TRBV11-3 | CASSLGQRQTQYF
TRBJ1-1 | . | . | TRBV18 | CASSLGQKGYTEAFF
TRBJ2-7 | . | . | TRBV3-1/TRBV3-2 | CASSQVDSQQYF
TRBJ2-3 | once | TRBD2 | TRBV28 | CASSGLAGPDTQYF
TRBJ2-1 | . | . | TRBV7-3 | CASSPQVGYEQFF
TRBJ2-3 | . | TRBD2 | TRBV4-3 | CASSQSGSGGVTDTQYF
TRBJ1-1 | . | . | TRBV9 | CASSPQSRGNTEAFF
TRBJ2-1 | . | TRBD1 | TRBV2 | CASDYDRETYNEQFF
TRBJ2-1 | . | . | TRBV4-1 | CASSQLRVGYNEQFF
TRBJ1-5 | . | . | TRBV19 | CASSAGRGYQPQHF
TRBJ2-7 | . | TRBD2 | TRBV19 | CATRGGREGSSYEQYF
TRBJ1-1 | . | . | TRBV6-5 | CASSRQNTEAFF
TRBJ2-7 | . | TRBD2 | TRBV5-1 | CASSPLASGRTHEQYF
TRBJ1-1 | . | . | TRBV28 | CASSPNRGTEAFF
TRBJ2-5 | . | TRBD1 | TRBV5-1 | CASTRTGAGETQYF
TRBJ1-1 | . | TRBD1 | TRBV5-1 | CASSVGTGGLILGTEAFF
TRBJ1-2 | . | TRBD1 | TRBV12-3/TRBV12-4 | CASTVNRGRGYTF
TRBJ2-3 | . | . | TRBV20-1 | CSAQFTDTQYF
TRBJ2-1 | . | TRBD2 | TRBV4-1 | CASSQDQGLAGGPIIFDEQFF
TRBJ1-1 | once | TRBD1 | TRBV3-1/TRBV3-2 | CASSQYRGTEAFF
TRBJ1-4 | . | . | TRBV2 | CASSPGQINEKLFF
TRBJ2-1 | . | TRBD1 | TRBV9 | CASSISGQVHEQFF
TRBJ1-6 | . | . | TRBV18 | CASSPRGPGDSPLHF
TRBJ2-5 | . | . | TRBV7-9 | CASHNSQETQYF
TRBJ1-2 | . | . | TRBV7-2 | CASSRSSETSLWGYTF
TRBJ1-6 | few | TRBD1 | TRBV7-9 | CASSLGTGVLGSPLHF
TRBJ1-5 | . | . | TRBV28 | CASSSKHQPQHF
TRBJ2-3 | few | . | TRBV18 | CASSREVTDTQYF
TRBJ1-1 | . | TRBD1 | TRBV7-8 | CASSSTQGAFAFF
TRBJ1-4 | . | TRBD1 | TRBV30 | CAWSVKGGQVDEKLFF
TRBJ2-5 | once | . | TRBV7-9 | CASSLGGAGGRETQYF
TRBJ2-7 | . | . | TRBV18 | CASSKSQIPYEQYF
TRBJ1-2 | . | . | TRBV4-3 | CASSHRTLGGYTF
TRBJ2-3 | . | . | TRBV19 | CASSTRRVDTQYF
TRBJ1-1 | . | TRBD1 | TRBV5-1 | CASSLTGMNTEAFF
TRBJ2-7 | . | . | TRBV9 | CASSVRPLGGGVYEQYF
TRBJ2-1 | . | . | TRBV7-2 | CASIPGSYNEQFF
TRBJ1-4 | . | TRBD1 | TRBV6-5 | CASSYSVGTGSEKLFF
TRBJ1-2 | . | . | TRBV29-1 | CSVGPGVGGYTF
TRBJ1-1 | . | . | TRBV19 | CASSYGGVGPTEAFF
TRBJ2-2 | . | TRBD1 | TRBV2 | CASSGQAGSVSGELFF
TRBJ2-1 | . | TRBD2 | TRBV10-3 | CAMGTSGRGTYNEQFF
TRBJ2-7 | . | TRBD1 | TRBV5-4 | CASSLGGGQGPYEQYF
TRBJ2-2 | . | TRBD1 | TRBV15 | CATSRTKGTGKAKRNTGELFF
TRBJ2-3 | few | TRBD2 | TRBV5-6 | CASSAYRGLAGGLDTQYF